These 27 T cell receptor beta chains came from one sample sequenced in a study of blood T cell repertoires in COVID-19 (dated by TCRdb to about 2020). Receptor amplification or capture employed the immunoSEQ multiplex PCR assay. TCRdb limited this immuneACCESS table to in-frame rearrangements with V and J called. A share of clones is missing; checked studies link under half to unresolved V genes, and the rest is unexplained. The sample has some 20,000 clones on record, more than 70% of them singletons. The ten largest clonotypes hold 11% of the sample. Source material: peripheral blood. These receptor sequences come from a human donor in a cohort sampled during active COVID-19.

The V and J genes are TRBV24-1 and TRBJ2-5; 8 bases agree with TRBD2. The germline CDR1 and CDR2 sequences are KGHDR and SFDVKD. There are 19 residues in the CDR3. V lost 8 bases and J lost 1; bases outside the gene matches: 20. This chain's CDR3 is CATINDISREGFCQETQYF. The CDR3, as DNA: TGTGCCACCATTAACGATATCAGCCGGGAGGGTTTTTGCCAAGAGACCCAGTACTTC.

This chain connects TRBV6-5 to TRBJ1-6, with 8 nucleotides matching TRBD1. CDR3 length: 15 amino acids. V trimming: 0 bases; J trimming: 9 bases; junction bases outside the gene matches: 4. Germline loops: CDR1 MNHEY, CDR2 SVGAGI. CDR3 residues: CASSYSDRVSSPLHF. CDR3 DNA sequence: TGTGCCAGCAGTTACTCGGACAGGGTTAGTTCACCCCTCCACTTT.

The genes are TRBV5-6 and TRBJ1-5; D uncertain. This CDR3 is built from 16 residues. Trimming took off 1 base at V and 0 bases at J, with 11 bases between the two ends. The germline V gene has CDR1 SGHDT and CDR2 YYEEEE. The CDR3 here is CASSLSGILSNQPQHF. CDR3 bases: TGTGCCAGCAGCTTGTCGGGAATCCTTAGCAATCAGCCCCAGCATTTT.

This chain joins TRBV29-1 and TRBJ1-1, with D perhaps matching TRBD1 (5 bases). The V gene's germline CDR1 is SQVTM and CDR2 ANQGSEA. This CDR3 is 17 amino acids long. Trimming stripped 3 bases from V and 0 bases from J, with 20 bases between. The CDR3 DNA is TGCAGCGTTGAGTGGGTAGGGGCAATTGGTCTGAACACTGAAGCTTTCTTT. It yields the protein CSVEWVGAIGLNTEAFF.

This clone was found a few times. The J gene is TRBJ2-3, the V gene TRBV29-1, with 7 bases aligning to TRBD2. Germline V CDR1 and CDR2: SQVTM, ANQGSEA. J gave up 0 bases and V 3 bases, and 3 bases lay outside the gene matches. The CDR3 contains 14 residues. The CDR3: CSVDGRESTDTQYF. The CDR3 DNA reads as TGCAGCGTTGACGGGCGGGAGAGCACAGATACGCAGTATTTT.

J is TRBJ2-1 and V is TRBV18; D remains unclear. Trimming removed 6 bases from V and 0 bases from J, with 15 bases in between. Germline CDR1 is KGHSH and CDR2 is LQKENI. This CDR3 contains 16 residues. The CDR3 nucleotides read TGTGCCAGCTCGCGTTACTTTAGGAGCTCCTACAATGAGCAGTTCTTC. It is translated as CASSRYFRSSYNEQFF.

This chain uses TRBV10-3 with TRBJ2-1; 10 nucleotides align to TRBD1. The CDR3 runs 15 residues. Germline V gene lookup returns CDR1 ENHRY and CDR2 SYGVKD. J gave up 8 bases and V 6 bases, and 10 bases lay outside the gene matches. The CDR3 region is CAIRETGQGIHEQFF. CDR3 DNA: TGTGCCATCAGAGAGACGGGACAGGGGATCCATGAGCAGTTCTTC.

This clone is a singleton in its sample. J is TRBJ2-2 and V is TRBV24-1; tentative D call: TRBD1 (6 bases). Germline V lookup: CDR1 KGHDR, CDR2 SFDVKD. The CDR3 has 15 amino acids. V lost 6 bases and J 6 bases, leaving 16 bases between the germline ends. DNA for the CDR3: TGTGCCACCAGTTCGACAGGAGCTACCCCCGGGGAGCTGTTTTTT. Amino acid sequence: CATSSTGATPGELFF.

V usage is TRBV25-1 and J usage is TRBJ1-5; D is undetermined. The germline V gene has CDR1 MGHDK and CDR2 SYGVNS. The CDR3 sequence is 13 residues long. The germline V and J ends were trimmed by 3 bases and 7 bases, with 10 bases remaining between them. The CDR3 protein is CASSDGVKQPQHF. In DNA form, the CDR3 reads TGTGCCAGCAGTGACGGGGTTAAACAGCCCCAGCATTTT.

This chain uses TRBV5-1 with TRBJ1-2, with 11 bases fitting TRBD1. The CDR3 is made up of 15 amino acids. J gave up 3 bases and V 0 bases, and 1 base lay outside the gene matches. Per the germline V gene, CDR1 is SGHRS and CDR2 is YFSETQ. Here the CDR3 DNA reads TGCGCCAGCAGCTTGGAGGGACAGGGGGACTATGGCTACACCTTC. Translated: CASSLEGQGDYGYTF.

The CDR3 reads CASSLPKQDNYGYTF. The CDR3 DNA sequence: TGTGCCAGCAGCCTCCCAAAACAGGACAACTATGGCTACACCTTC. The chain has TRBV7-2 and TRBJ1-2; tentatively, D is TRBD1 (5 bases). CDR1 and CDR2 (germline): SGHTA, FQGNSA. Trimming shortened V by 5 bases and J by 2 bases, and 15 bases separated the two germline ends. The CDR3 runs to 15 residues.

The J gene is TRBJ1-2, the V gene TRBV11-1, with D possibly being TRBD1 (6 bases). Germline V lookup: CDR1 SGHAT, CDR2 FQDESV (reference sequence). This CDR3 is built from 14 residues. The germline V and J ends were trimmed by 5 bases and 8 bases, with 18 bases remaining between them. The CDR3 nucleotides are TGTGCCAGCAGCCCAAAGACAGGATTGAGAGGCTACACCTTC. Amino acids: CASSPKTGLRGYTF.

The V and J genes are TRBV4-1 and TRBJ2-3; TRBD1 agrees at 7 bases. This CDR3 is built from 18 residues. Germline V CDR1 and CDR2: MGHRA, YSYEKL. J gave up 10 bases and V 0 bases, and 19 bases lay outside the gene matches. In DNA form, the CDR3 reads TGCGCCAGCAGCCAAGATGCCGCGGACAGGCTCCCTGGGATGCCGCAGTATTTT. Translated, it gives CASSQDAADRLPGMPQYF.

The chain employs TRBV19 and TRBJ1-5; a weak D match, TRBD1 (6 bases). The germline CDR1 and CDR2 sequences are LNHDA and SQIVND (reference sequence). The V end lost 10 bases, the J end lost 0 bases, and 16 bases lay between the germline ends. The CDR3 consists of 15 residues. CDR3 sequence: CATETTGYSNQPQHF. The CDR3 coding sequence is TGTGCCACCGAGACTACAGGGTATAGCAATCAGCCCCAGCATTTT. Full variable domain (outside the CDR3, taken from reference TRBV19 and TRBJ1-5): DGGITQSPKYLFRKEGQNVTLSCEQNLNHDAMYWYRQDPGQGLRLIYYSQIVNDFQKGDIAEGYSVSREKKESFPLTVTSAQKNPTAFYLCATETTGYSNQPQHFGDGTRLSIL.

A single count supports this clone. The V gene is TRBV3-1 (or the pseudogene TRBV3-2), the J gene TRBJ1-6, with 9 positions matching TRBD1. This CDR3 has 15 amino acids. Trimming cost V 2 bases and J 9 bases; bases outside gene matches: 5. Germline lookup yields CDR1 LGHDT and CDR2 YNNKEL (reference sequence). CDR3 amino acids: CASSQPGQGSSPLHF. The CDR3 nucleotides read TGTGCCAGCAGCCAACCGGGACAGGGAAGTTCACCCCTCCACTTT.

The V call is TRBV14, the J call TRBJ1-2; 7 bases map to TRBD1. This CDR3 spans 17 amino acids. The V segment lost 2 bases and the J segment 2 bases; nucleotides outside the gene matches: 11. Germline V CDR1 and CDR2: SGHDN, FVKESK. CDR3 in amino acids: CASSQILVRDRNYGYTF. The DNA of the CDR3 is TGTGCCAGCAGCCAAATCCTAGTCCGGGACAGAAACTATGGCTACACCTTC.

The rearrangement joins TRBV3-1 (or the pseudogene TRBV3-2) to TRBJ2-5; D may be TRBD2 (7 bases). The CDR3 has 18 amino acids. Between the trimmed V and J ends, which lost 3 bases and 4 bases, there was a span of 24 bases. Germline CDR1 reads LGHDT; CDR2 reads YNNKEL (reference sequence). CDR3 loop: CASSHNSWGGRLRETQYF. CDR3 in DNA: TGTGCCAGCAGCCATAACAGTTGGGGGGGCAGGTTGAGAGAGACCCAGTACTTC.

The chain employs TRBV4-1 and TRBJ2-7; the match to TRBD2 covers 10 bases. V was pared by 4 bases and J by 4 bases, with 13 bases of the junction left unmatched. Germline V lookup: CDR1 MGHRA, CDR2 YSYEKL. This CDR3 comprises 17 residues. Written as DNA, the CDR3 is TGCGCCAGCAGCCCCCGAGGAGGAGCGGGGGGGCCATACGAGCAGTACTTC. This encodes CASSPRGGAGGPYEQYF.

This chain joins TRBV5-1 and TRBJ1-5, with 9 nucleotides matching TRBD1. CDR1 and CDR2 (germline): SGHRS, YFSETQ. The CDR3 spans 17 residues. V dropped 4 bases and J dropped 3; count of bases not matched to a gene: 11. The CDR3 loop reads CASSAGTGQKTNQPQHF. The CDR3 coding sequence is TGCGCCAGCAGCGCTGGGACAGGGCAAAAGACCAATCAGCCCCAGCATTTT. Looking up the rest from reference TRBV5-1 and TRBJ1-5 gives the full variable domain: KAGVTQTPRYLIKTRGQQVTLSCSPISGHRSVSWYQQTPGQGLQFLFEYFSETQRNKGNFPGRFSGRQFSNSRSEMNVSTLELGDSALYLCASSAGTGQKTNQPQHFGDGTRLSIL.

This clone was recorded only once. The rearrangement uses TRBV5-1 and TRBJ2-3; 8 positions match TRBD1. This CDR3 has 15 residues. The V gene end was trimmed by 4 bases and the J gene end by 2 bases; junction bases not matched to a gene: 6. Germline loops: CDR1 SGHRS, CDR2 YFSETQ. CDR3 sequence reads: CASSPDRGDTDTQYF. CDR3 sequence (DNA): TGCGCCAGCAGCCCCGACAGGGGAGACACAGATACGCAGTATTTT.

The rearrangement joins TRBV11-3 to TRBJ2-5, with TRBD2 identical over 9 bases. J gave up 5 bases and V 1 base, and 14 bases lay outside the gene matches. Germline CDR1 and CDR2: SGHNT and YENEEA. The CDR3 extends over 18 amino acids. CDR3 nucleotide sequence: TGTGCCAGCAGCTTAGCCCCATTTTTGGGCGGGGGGGACGAGACCCAGTACTTC. Translating it yields CASSLAPFLGGGDETQYF.

The V call is TRBV3-1 (or the pseudogene TRBV3-2), the J call TRBJ1-3; 7 nucleotides align to TRBD1. The CDR3 is made up of 17 amino acids. V was pared by 4 bases and J by 2 bases, with 11 bases of the junction left unmatched. CDR1 and CDR2 from the germline V gene are LGHDT and YNNKEL (reference sequence). CDR3 sequence reads: CASSPTGVRGTGNTIYF. The CDR3 bases are TGTGCCAGCAGCCCAACAGGGGTCCGGGGCACTGGAAACACCATATATTTT.

The V call is TRBV24-1, the J call TRBJ2-5, with D maybe TRBD1 (6 bases). V was cut by 4 bases and J by 4 bases, with 15 bases left in between. The germline V gene encodes CDR1 KGHDR and CDR2 SFDVKD. CDR3 length: 15 residues. The DNA for the CDR3 is TGTGCCACCAGTGACCCTGGAACAGGGTTAGAGACCCAGTACTTC. The encoded protein is CATSDPGTGLETQYF.

This chain links TRBV6-5 with TRBJ1-1; 11 nucleotides align to TRBD1. The length of the CDR3 is 13 residues. CDR1 is MNHEY and CDR2 is SVGAGI in the germline V gene. J gave up 4 bases and V 8 bases, and 3 bases lay outside the gene matches. CDR3 nucleotide sequence: TGTGCCAGCGGGGACAGGGGGTTCACTGAAGCTTTCTTT. This sequence encodes CASGDRGFTEAFF.

This sequence joins TRBV5-1 and TRBJ1-1, with no clear D. This CDR3 has 14 amino acids. Per germline, CDR1 SGHRS and CDR2 YFSETQ. The ends were cut back, 2 bases at V and 2 bases at J, with 10 bases in the middle. Written as DNA, the CDR3 is TGCGCCAGCAGCTTTCGGGGTTATAACACTGAAGCTTTCTTT. It translates to CASSFRGYNTEAFF.

The rearrangement links TRBV29-1 to TRBJ1-1; a weak D match, TRBD1 (5 bases). V gave up 7 bases and J gave up 0 bases, with 12 bases separating them. Germline values: CDR1 SQVTM, CDR2 ANQGSEA. This CDR3 is built from 13 residues. CDR3 sequence (DNA): TGCAGCGCAGAGGACATGATGAACACTGAAGCTTTCTTT. As protein: CSAEDMMNTEAFF.

The V call is TRBV10-3, the J call TRBJ1-4; D uncertain. The CDR3 has 15 amino acids. Germline lookup yields CDR1 ENHRY and CDR2 SYGVKD. V lost 0 bases and J lost 4, with 9 bases in between. CDR3 sequence (DNA): TGTGCCATCAGTGAGTCATCCTTAAATAATGAAAAACTGTTTTTT. Protein product: CAISESSLNNEKLFF.